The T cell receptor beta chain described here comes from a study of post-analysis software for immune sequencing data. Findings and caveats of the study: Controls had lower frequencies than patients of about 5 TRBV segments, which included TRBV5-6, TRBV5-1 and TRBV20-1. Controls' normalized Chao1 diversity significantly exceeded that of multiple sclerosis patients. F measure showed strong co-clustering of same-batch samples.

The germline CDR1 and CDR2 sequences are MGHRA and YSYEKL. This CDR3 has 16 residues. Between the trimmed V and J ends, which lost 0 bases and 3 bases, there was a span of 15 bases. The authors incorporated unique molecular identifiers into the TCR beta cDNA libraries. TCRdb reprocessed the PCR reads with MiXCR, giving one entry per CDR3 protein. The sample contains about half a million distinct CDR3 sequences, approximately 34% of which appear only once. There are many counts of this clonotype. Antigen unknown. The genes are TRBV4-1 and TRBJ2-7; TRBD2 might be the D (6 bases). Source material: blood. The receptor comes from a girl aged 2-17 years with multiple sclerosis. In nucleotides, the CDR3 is TGCGCCAGCAGCCAAGAGCCCCAGCGGGCATTCTACGAGCAGTACTTC. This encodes CASSQEPQRAFYEQYF.